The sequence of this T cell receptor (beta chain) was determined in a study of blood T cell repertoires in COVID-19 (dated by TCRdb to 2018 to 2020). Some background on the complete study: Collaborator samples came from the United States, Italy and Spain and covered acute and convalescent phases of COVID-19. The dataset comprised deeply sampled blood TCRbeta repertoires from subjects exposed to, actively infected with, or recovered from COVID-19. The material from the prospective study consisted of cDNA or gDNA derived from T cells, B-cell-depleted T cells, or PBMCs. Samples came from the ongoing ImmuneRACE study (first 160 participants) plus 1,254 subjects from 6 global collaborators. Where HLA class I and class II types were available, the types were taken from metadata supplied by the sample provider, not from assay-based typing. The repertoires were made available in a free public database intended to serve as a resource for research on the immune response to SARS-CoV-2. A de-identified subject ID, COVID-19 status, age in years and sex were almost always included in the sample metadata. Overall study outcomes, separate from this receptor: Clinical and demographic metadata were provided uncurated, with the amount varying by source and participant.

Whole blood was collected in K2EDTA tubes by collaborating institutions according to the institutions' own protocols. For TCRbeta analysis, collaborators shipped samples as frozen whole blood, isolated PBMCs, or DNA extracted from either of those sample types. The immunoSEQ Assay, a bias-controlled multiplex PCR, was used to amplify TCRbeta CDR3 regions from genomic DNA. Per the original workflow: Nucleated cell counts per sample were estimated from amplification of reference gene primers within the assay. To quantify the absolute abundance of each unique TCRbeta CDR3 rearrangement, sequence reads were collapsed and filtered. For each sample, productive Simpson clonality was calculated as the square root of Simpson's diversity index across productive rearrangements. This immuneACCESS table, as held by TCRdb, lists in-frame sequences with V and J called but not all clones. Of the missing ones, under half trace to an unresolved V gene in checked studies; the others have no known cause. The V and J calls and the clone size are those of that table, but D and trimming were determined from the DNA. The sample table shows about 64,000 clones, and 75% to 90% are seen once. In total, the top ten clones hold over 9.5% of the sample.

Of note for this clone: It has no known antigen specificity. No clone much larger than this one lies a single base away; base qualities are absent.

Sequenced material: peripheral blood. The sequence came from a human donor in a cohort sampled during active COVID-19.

The CDR3 has the sequence CASGLQKTADTQYF. The sequence in DNA is TGTGCTAGTGGTCTTCAAAAGACAGCAGATACGCAGTATTTT. The V and J genes are TRBV12-5 and TRBJ2-3; the D gene is possibly TRBD1, with 5 bases matching. Inclusive of the bounding cysteine and phenylalanine, the CDR3 is 14 residues long. The entry retains the CDR3 DNA only, 42 bases that are in frame from base 1. The germline V gene supplies CDR1 LGHNT and CDR2 FRNRAP. V and J lose 5 bases and 4 bases, and a span of 13 bases separates them.